Each of the 25 T cell receptor beta chains below was sequenced from the same sample in a study of cytomegalovirus exposure and HLA in healthy donors. The PCR made use of 60 Vbeta and 13 Jbeta primers. Assay used: immunoSEQ multiplex PCR; TCRdb lists only in-frame clones, some missing. The table lists 180,000 or so clones, just under 80% of them singletons. Material for sequencing was PBMCs. The receptor source for this set is a female donor in good health and CMV-seronegative.

The table lists this clone with a count of one. The gene calls are TRBV5-1 and TRBJ2-1; 7 bases align to TRBD2. Germline V gene lookup returns CDR1 SGHRS and CDR2 YFSETQ. Unmatched junction bases numbered 4, after V lost 1 base and J lost 0 bases. The CDR3 is made up of 16 amino acids. For the CDR3, the DNA is TGCGCCAGCAGCTTGAGCGGGGATTTCTCCTACAATGAGCAGTTCTTC. The encoded protein is CASSLSGDFSYNEQFF.

This clone appeared a single time. The rearrangement uses TRBV19 and TRBJ1-3; D is unclear. In germline, CDR1 is LNHDA, CDR2 SQIVND (reference sequence). This CDR3 spans 14 amino acids. The V end lost 10 bases, the J end lost 2 bases, and 15 bases lay between the germline ends. CDR3 sequence reads: CATQLGGPGNTIYF. The CDR3 DNA sequence: TGTGCCACCCAATTAGGAGGACCTGGAAACACCATATATTTT.

This clone was counted between two and nine times. The chain links TRBV7-5 to TRBJ1-2; the listed D gene, TRBD1, was not tested against the DNA. TRBV7-5 counts as a pseudogene. The CDR3 has 17 residues. The DNA for the CDR3 is TGTGCCAGAAGCTTAGTGGGGGGGACAGGGTATTTCTATGGCTACACCTTC. Residues: CARSLVGGTGYFYGYTF.

The table lists this clone with a count of one. This chain joins TRBV28 and TRBJ1-2; the match to TRBD1 covers 8 bases. CDR1 MDHEN and CDR2 SYDVKM come from the germline V gene. The CDR3 runs to 14 residues. V was pared by 4 bases and J by 8 bases, with 9 bases of the junction left unmatched. CDR3 DNA: TGTGCCAGCAGTTGGGCAGGACAGGGTAAAGGCTACACCTTC. Translated, it gives CASSWAGQGKGYTF.

Regarding this clone: The junction and the germline gene differ at one end; a read error may be behind it. The V gene is TRBV7-9, the J gene TRBJ2-5, with 7 nucleotides matching TRBD1. Germline V gene sequence: CDR1 SEHNR, CDR2 FQNEAQ (reference sequence). CDR3 length: 15 residues. The CDR3, as DNA: TGTTCCAGCAGCTCGTCGACAGGGTGGGAAGAGACCCAGTACTTC. Its translation: CSSSSSTGWEETQYF.

The J gene is TRBJ1-3, the V gene TRBV9; 9 bases are shared with TRBD1. CDR3 length: 17 residues. The V and J ends lost 1 base and 2 bases, in that order; junction bases with no gene match: 7. CDR1 and CDR2 from the germline V gene are SGDLS and YYNGEE. The DNA of the CDR3 is TGTGCCAGCAGCGTAAGAGGGACAGGGAGTACTGGAAACACCATATATTTT. Its protein is CASSVRGTGSTGNTIYF.

The chain is built from TRBV18 and TRBJ1-4; TRBD1 matches 8 bases. V dropped 3 bases and J dropped 1; count of bases not matched to a gene: 1. Germline CDR1 is KGHSH and CDR2 is LQKENI. There are 15 residues in the CDR3. The CDR3: CASSPDRGTNEKLFF. CDR3 DNA sequence: TGTGCCAGCTCACCCGACAGGGGAACTAATGAAAAACTGTTTTTT. The variable domain in full, completed from reference TRBV18 and TRBJ1-4, reads NAGVMQNPRHLVRRRGQEARLRCSPMKGHSHVYWYRQLPEEGLKFMVYLQKENIIDESGMPKERFSAEFPKEGPSILRIQQVVRGDSAAYFCASSPDRGTNEKLFFGSGTQLSVL.

V usage is TRBV19 and J usage is TRBJ1-1; D unresolved. Looked up from germline, CDR1 is LNHDA and CDR2 is SQIVND (reference sequence). The ends were cut back, 9 bases at V and 4 bases at J, with 12 bases in the middle. The CDR3 has 12 amino acids. The CDR3 DNA follows: TGTGCCAGCGCCCGAGGAAGCACTGAAGCTTTCTTT. It yields the protein CASARGSTEAFF.

V and J are TRBV2 and TRBJ2-1, with D possibly TRBD2 on 7 matching bases. The CDR3 is 16 residues long. Per germline, CDR1 SNHLY and CDR2 FYNNEI. V shed 6 bases and J shed 7 bases, with 22 bases lying between them. The CDR3 nucleotides read TGTGCCAGCAGGACCGGTGGAGGGGGGGCATCAAATGAGCAGTTCTTC. It yields the protein CASRTGGGGASNEQFF.

In this sample, this clone turned up once. The chain couples TRBV21-1 to TRBJ2-3; the table's TRBD1 call for D was not verified on the DNA. TRBV21-1 is deemed a pseudogene. This CDR3 region has 14 residues. In DNA, the CDR3 is TGTGCCAGCAGCAATCATCTGGGCCTAAGGACGCAGTATTTT. This gives the protein CASSNHLGLRTQYF.

The chain couples TRBV7-5 to TRBJ2-2; whether TRBD1, the table's D call, matches the DNA was not checked. TRBV7-5 is labeled a pseudogene. The CDR3 consists of 13 residues. In nucleotides, the CDR3 is TGTGCCAGAAGCCTCAGGAACACCGGGGAGCTGTTTTTT. Its protein is CARSLRNTGELFF.

The chain's CDR3 is CASSVVNGRAADTQYF. The DNA for the CDR3 is TGTGCCAGCAGCGTAGTTAACGGGAGGGCCGCAGATACGCAGTATTTT. V gene TRBV9 combines with J gene TRBJ2-3; TRBD2 matches 8 bases. The CDR3 totals 16 residues. Germline values: CDR1 SGDLS, CDR2 YYNGEE. V lost 0 bases to trimming and J lost 4 bases; unmatched junction nucleotides: 7.

This chain connects TRBV5-1 to TRBJ2-7; the D gene is possibly TRBD2 (5 bases). Trimming took off 4 bases at V and 6 bases at J, with 17 bases between the two ends. Germline lookup yields CDR1 SGHRS and CDR2 YFSETQ. The CDR3 runs 14 residues. The CDR3 region has the DNA TGCGCCAGCAGCATAGGACCCTCGGGGAGCGAGCAGTACTTC. It yields the protein CASSIGPSGSEQYF.

The table lists this clone with a count of one. The V gene is TRBV4-2, the J gene TRBJ2-5; D call uncertain. Trimming cost V 1 base and J 2 bases, with 11 bases left between them. This CDR3 has 15 residues. Germline V gene lookup returns CDR1 LGHNA and CDR2 YNFKEQ. The CDR3 spells CASSQVSAKQETQYF. The CDR3 bases are TGTGCCAGCAGCCAAGTGTCCGCTAAGCAAGAGACCCAGTACTTC.

This clone has a single count. CDR3 residues: CASRDTLYEQYF. The DNA for the CDR3 is TGTGCCAGCAGGGACACACTCTACGAGCAGTACTTC. The chain is built from TRBV27 and TRBJ2-7; TRBD1 might be the D (5 bases). The germline gives CDR1 MNHEY, CDR2 SMNVEV (reference sequence). Trimming took off 6 bases at V and 3 bases at J, with 9 bases between the two ends. The CDR3 runs 12 residues.

The genes are TRBV15 and TRBJ1-3, with D hard to call. The V and J ends lost 2 bases and 2 bases respectively, with 7 bases between them. This CDR3 spans 14 amino acids. Germline V gene sequence: CDR1 LNHNV, CDR2 YYDKDF (reference sequence). For the CDR3, the DNA is TGTGCCACCAGCAGACCAGAAGCTGGAAACACCATATATTTT. It translates to CATSRPEAGNTIYF.

The V gene is TRBV4-3, the J gene TRBJ1-6; 7 bases are shared with TRBD1. V was pared by 0 bases and J by 10 bases, with 15 bases of the junction left unmatched. The CDR3 length is 18 residues. Germline V gives CDR1 LGHNA, CDR2 YSLEER. The CDR3 DNA is TGCGCCAGCAGCCAAGATATCAGGGCAGGGGGATCTGGGTCACCCCTCCACTTT. This encodes CASSQDIRAGGSGSPLHF.

This chain connects TRBV5-5 to TRBJ2-7, with D possibly matching TRBD1 (5 bases). The length of the CDR3 is 14 residues. Trimming pared 0 bases from V and 2 bases from J, leaving 9 bases between. Germline-derived CDR1 and CDR2 are SGHKS and YYEKEE (reference sequence). Here the CDR3 reads CASSLAPGTYEQYF. CDR3 DNA: TGTGCCAGCAGCTTGGCCCCAGGGACCTACGAGCAGTACTTC.

This clone was seen a handful of times. The J gene is TRBJ2-1, the V gene TRBV6-5; 8 positions match TRBD2. The junction had 10 bases not matched to a gene; V was cut back by 5 bases and J by 7 bases. The V gene's germline CDR1 is MNHEY and CDR2 SVGAGI. The CDR3 length is 15 residues. Here the CDR3 reads CASSQGLEGLNEQFF. The CDR3 DNA sequence: TGTGCCAGCAGTCAGGGACTAGAGGGTTTAAATGAGCAGTTCTTC.

This chain links TRBV18 with TRBJ1-1; D remains ambiguous. The germline CDR1 and CDR2 sequences are KGHSH and LQKENI. The CDR3 is 14 amino acids. Trimming stripped 0 bases from V and 1 base from J, with 6 bases between. The CDR3 DNA reads TGTGCCAGCTCACCACCCCGGGGGAACACTGAAGCTTTCTTT. Its translation is CASSPPRGNTEAFF.

The rearrangement uses TRBV28 and TRBJ2-7; D perhaps matches TRBD2 (5 bases). Trimming left V 4 bases short and J 7 bases short, with 14 bases between. The CDR3 is 13 amino acids. Germline V CDR1 and CDR2: MDHEN, SYDVKM. Here the CDR3 DNA reads TGTGCCAGCAGTTCTGGCGACGGGGATGAGCAGTACTTC. The encoded protein is CASSSGDGDEQYF.

V gene TRBV7-8 combines with J gene TRBJ1-5; D perhaps matches TRBD1 (6 bases). Germline CDR1 is SGHVS and CDR2 is FQNEAQ. The germline V and J ends were trimmed by 4 bases and 3 bases, with 13 bases remaining between them. CDR3 length: 15 amino acids. CDR3 sequence reads: CASSSIRGNNQPQHF. The DNA of the CDR3 is TGTGCCAGCAGCTCCATCAGGGGCAACAATCAGCCCCAGCATTTT.

This clone was counted between two and nine times. The rearrangement links TRBV29-1 to TRBJ1-1; the match to TRBD1 covers 7 bases. The V segment lost 6 bases and the J segment 5 bases; nucleotides outside the gene matches: 6. This CDR3 is built from 12 residues. Germline CDR1 SQVTM, CDR2 ANQGSEA. Written as DNA, the CDR3 is TGCAGCGTGTTTACAGGGGCGACTGAAGCTTTCTTT. It encodes CSVFTGATEAFF.

This chain joins TRBV11-2 and TRBJ2-7; D remains ambiguous. The CDR3 consists of 14 residues. The germline gives CDR1 SGHAT, CDR2 FQNNGV. The V and J ends lost 1 base and 0 bases respectively, with 7 bases between them. CDR3 protein: CASSLAPSSYEQYF. The CDR3 DNA is TGTGCCAGCAGCTTAGCGCCTAGCTCCTACGAGCAGTACTTC. The full variable domain, completed using reference TRBV11-2 and TRBJ2-7, is EAGVAQSPRYKIIEKRQSVAFWCNPISGHATLYWYQQILGQGPKLLIQFQNNGVVDDSQLPKDRFSAERLKGVDSTLKIQPAKLEDSAVYLCASSLAPSSYEQYFGPGTRLTVT.

The rearrangement uses TRBV5-1 and TRBJ1-2; 8 bases match TRBD1. This CDR3 region has 15 residues. Germline trimming cut 0 bases from V and 4 bases from J; bases unmatched to any gene: 5. Per germline, CDR1 SGHRS and CDR2 YFSETQ. CDR3 sequence reads: CASSLEQGVVYGYTF. The CDR3 DNA follows: TGCGCCAGCAGCTTGGAACAGGGGGTGGTCTATGGCTACACCTTC.